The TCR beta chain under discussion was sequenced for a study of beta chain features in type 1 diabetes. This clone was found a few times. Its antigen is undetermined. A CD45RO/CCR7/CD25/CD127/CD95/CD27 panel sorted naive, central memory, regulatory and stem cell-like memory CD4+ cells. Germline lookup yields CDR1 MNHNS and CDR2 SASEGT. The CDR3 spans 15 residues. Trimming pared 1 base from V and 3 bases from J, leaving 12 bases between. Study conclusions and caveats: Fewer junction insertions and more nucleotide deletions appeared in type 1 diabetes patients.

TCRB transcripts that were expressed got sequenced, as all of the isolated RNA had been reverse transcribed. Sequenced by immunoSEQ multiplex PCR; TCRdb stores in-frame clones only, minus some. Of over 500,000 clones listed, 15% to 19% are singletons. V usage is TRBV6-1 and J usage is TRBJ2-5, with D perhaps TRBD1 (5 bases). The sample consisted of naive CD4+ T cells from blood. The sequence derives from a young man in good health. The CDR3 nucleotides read TGTGCCAGCAGTGAAGGTGGGCAGGGAAAAGAGACCCAGTACTTC. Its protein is CASSEGGQGKETQYF.